Listed below are T cell receptor beta chains from one sample, sequenced in a study of identical twins. TCRdb re-called the 5' RACE reads through MiXCR, storing one row per CDR3 protein. The table lists 550,000 to 700,000 distinct CDR3 sequences, about 20% of them singletons. The data also belong to a second study, concerning T cells expressing NK-cell markers.

The specimen was PBMCs. These receptor sequences come from a woman aged 18 to 35 in good health. CDR3s include the opening cysteine and the closing phenylalanine or tryptophan. Each record gives: D gene, V gene, clone size, CDR3 length, J gene, CDR3 DNA, CDR3 protein. D genes are given only for firm matches. Clone size is shown for a subset of rows, as once, few, many or a class of expanded clone.

D gene: TRBD1; V gene: TRBV11-2; clone size: -; CDR3 length: 16; J gene: TRBJ2-5; CDR3 DNA: TGTGCCAGCAGCTTAGCTTGGGTCAGGGGGCAAGAGACCCAGTACTTC; CDR3 protein: CASSLAWVRGQETQYF
D gene: TRBD2; V gene: TRBV4-3; clone size: once; CDR3 length: 16; J gene: TRBJ2-3; CDR3 DNA: TGCGCCAGCAGCCAGCTAGCGGTTCTTAGCACAGATACGCAGTATTTT; CDR3 protein: CASSQLAVLSTDTQYF
D gene: -; V gene: TRBV5-1; clone size: few; CDR3 length: 15; J gene: TRBJ2-7; CDR3 DNA: TGCGCCAGCAGCTTAGCTAGCCTGAGCTCCTACGAGCAGTACTTC; CDR3 protein: CASSLASLSSYEQYF
D gene: -; V gene: TRBV9; clone size: -; CDR3 length: 16; J gene: TRBJ1-1; CDR3 DNA: TGTGCCAGCAGCGTTCCAAGGCAGGGAGTAAACACTGAAGCTTTCTTT; CDR3 protein: CASSVPRQGVNTEAFF
D gene: TRBD2; V gene: TRBV12-3/TRBV12-4; clone size: -; CDR3 length: 15; J gene: TRBJ2-7; CDR3 DNA: TGTGCCAGCACCAAGGGGACTAGCGGAGTCACGGAGCAGTACTTC; CDR3 protein: CASTKGTSGVTEQYF
D gene: -; V gene: TRBV5-5; clone size: -; CDR3 length: 16; J gene: TRBJ2-3; CDR3 DNA: TGTGCCAGCAGCTTGGCGGTGGGAGGGGGTCAAGATACGCAGTATTTT; CDR3 protein: CASSLAVGGGQDTQYF
D gene: -; V gene: TRBV9; clone size: -; CDR3 length: 14; J gene: TRBJ2-5; CDR3 DNA: TGTGCCAGCAGCGTAGAGGCCCACCAAGAGACCCAGTACTTC; CDR3 protein: CASSVEAHQETQYF
D gene: -; V gene: TRBV5-1; clone size: -; CDR3 length: 12; J gene: TRBJ2-1; CDR3 DNA: TGCGCCAGCAGCCTCCGGGGTGTTGAGCAGTTCTTC; CDR3 protein: CASSLRGVEQFF
D gene: TRBD1; V gene: TRBV20-1; clone size: few; CDR3 length: 15; J gene: TRBJ2-7; CDR3 DNA: TGCAGTGCTAGTCACCCGACAGGGCGCCTCTACGAGCAGTACTTC; CDR3 protein: CSASHPTGRLYEQYF
D gene: -; V gene: TRBV6-5; clone size: many; CDR3 length: 13; J gene: TRBJ2-5; CDR3 DNA: TGTGCCAGCAATTTGGGCGGTCAAGAGACCCAGTACTTC; CDR3 protein: CASNLGGQETQYF
D gene: -; V gene: TRBV11-1; clone size: few; CDR3 length: 18; J gene: TRBJ2-7; CDR3 DNA: TGTGCCAGCAGCCCGGATCTTATCCTTGCAGGTCAAGCCTACGAGCAGTACTTC; CDR3 protein: CASSPDLILAGQAYEQYF
D gene: TRBD2; V gene: TRBV29-1; clone size: -; CDR3 length: 15; J gene: TRBJ2-1; CDR3 DNA: TGCAGCCTCATGTCGGGACTAGCGTCCTACAATGAGCAGTTCTTC; CDR3 protein: CSLMSGLASYNEQFF
D gene: -; V gene: TRBV3-1; clone size: many; CDR3 length: 16; J gene: TRBJ2-1; CDR3 DNA: TGTGCCAGCAGCCAGTCTCCCTCGACCCGACTGGGCCTGGAATTCTTC; CDR3 protein: CASSQSPSTRLGLEFF
D gene: -; V gene: TRBV10-3; clone size: many; CDR3 length: 17; J gene: TRBJ1-6; CDR3 DNA: TGTGCCATCAGTGGTGGGTCGACAAGCTCCTATAATTCACCCCTCCACTTT; CDR3 protein: CAISGGSTSSYNSPLHF
D gene: -; V gene: TRBV23-1; clone size: -; CDR3 length: 12; J gene: TRBJ2-2; CDR3 DNA: TGCGCCGGCCGAGGACAAACCGGGGAGCTGTTTTTT; CDR3 protein: CAGRGQTGELFF
D gene: TRBD2; V gene: TRBV4-3; clone size: few; CDR3 length: 17; J gene: TRBJ2-3; CDR3 DNA: TGCGCCAGCAGCCAGGGAACTAGCGGGAGGGCCACAGATACGCAGTATTTT; CDR3 protein: CASSQGTSGRATDTQYF
D gene: -; V gene: TRBV12-3/TRBV12-4; clone size: few; CDR3 length: 16; J gene: TRBJ1-5; CDR3 DNA: TGTGCCAGCACCCACAAGGGAGGAGATTTGAGGCAGCCCCAGCATTTT; CDR3 protein: CASTHKGGDLRQPQHF
D gene: -; V gene: TRBV7-6; clone size: few; CDR3 length: 14; J gene: TRBJ2-7; CDR3 DNA: TGTGCCAGCAGCTTAGCGTCGGAGCGCGGCGAGCAGTACTTC; CDR3 protein: CASSLASERGEQYF
D gene: TRBD2; V gene: TRBV7-9; clone size: many; CDR3 length: 15; J gene: TRBJ2-1; CDR3 DNA: TGTGCCAGCAGCGCTAGCGGGGGGGATTACAATGAGCAGTTCTTC; CDR3 protein: CASSASGGDYNEQFF
D gene: -; V gene: TRBV20-1; clone size: -; CDR3 length: 13; J gene: TRBJ2-7; CDR3 DNA: TGCAGTGCTAACCGGGGGGCCGCCTACGAGCAGTACTTC; CDR3 protein: CSANRGAAYEQYF
D gene: TRBD1; V gene: TRBV12-3/TRBV12-4; clone size: -; CDR3 length: 14; J gene: TRBJ2-1; CDR3 DNA: TGTGCCAGCAGTTACAGGGGGATGATCAATGAGCAGTTCTTC; CDR3 protein: CASSYRGMINEQFF
D gene: TRBD2; V gene: TRBV20-1; clone size: few; CDR3 length: 16; J gene: TRBJ2-3; CDR3 DNA: TGCAGTGATATGGGACTAGCGGGGCGCTGCACAGATACGCAGTATTTT; CDR3 protein: CSDMGLAGRCTDTQYF
D gene: TRBD2; V gene: TRBV7-9; clone size: many; CDR3 length: 17; J gene: TRBJ2-1; CDR3 DNA: TGTGCCAGCAGCTTTGCTAGCGGGGGAGGGCCCCCTCATGAGCAGTTCTTC; CDR3 protein: CASSFASGGGPPHEQFF
D gene: -; V gene: TRBV5-8; clone size: -; CDR3 length: 15; J gene: TRBJ2-1; CDR3 DNA: TGTGCCAGCAGCTTAAGGAGGGAGCCCTACAATGAGCAGTTCTTC; CDR3 protein: CASSLRREPYNEQFF
D gene: -; V gene: TRBV10-3; clone size: few; CDR3 length: 18; J gene: TRBJ2-2; CDR3 DNA: TGTGCCATCAGTGAGTCGAGTCCTTACTTCGCGAACACCGGGGAGCTGTTTTTT; CDR3 protein: CAISESSPYFANTGELFF
D gene: -; V gene: TRBV10-3; clone size: few; CDR3 length: 15; J gene: TRBJ2-1; CDR3 DNA: TGTGCCATCAGTGAGTCGGGGTTACAGGGCAATGAGCAGTTCTTC; CDR3 protein: CAISESGLQGNEQFF
D gene: TRBD1; V gene: TRBV13; clone size: few; CDR3 length: 14; J gene: TRBJ2-2; CDR3 DNA: TGTGCCAGCAGCTCCGGACAGGGGGCCTGGGAGCTGTTTTTT; CDR3 protein: CASSSGQGAWELFF
D gene: TRBD1; V gene: TRBV6-5; clone size: -; CDR3 length: 14; J gene: TRBJ2-7; CDR3 DNA: TGTGCCAGCAGTTACTGGGGACAGCCCTACGAGCAGTACTTC; CDR3 protein: CASSYWGQPYEQYF
D gene: -; V gene: TRBV5-1; clone size: -; CDR3 length: 15; J gene: TRBJ1-1; CDR3 DNA: TGCGCCAGCAGCACGGGGACAACTCCGAACACTGAAGCTTTCTTT; CDR3 protein: CASSTGTTPNTEAFF
D gene: TRBD2; V gene: TRBV9; clone size: -; CDR3 length: 17; J gene: TRBJ2-3; CDR3 DNA: TGTGCCAGCAGCGTAGAGCCTAGCGGGGTTAGCACAGATACGCAGTATTTT; CDR3 protein: CASSVEPSGVSTDTQYF
D gene: TRBD2; V gene: TRBV12-3/TRBV12-4; clone size: -; CDR3 length: 16; J gene: TRBJ2-7; CDR3 DNA: TGTGCCAGCAGTGAAGGACTAGCGGGAGGGCCGGGTGAGCAGTACTTC; CDR3 protein: CASSEGLAGGPGEQYF
D gene: -; V gene: TRBV5-1; clone size: -; CDR3 length: 16; J gene: TRBJ2-1; CDR3 DNA: TGCGCCAGCAGCTTTGGGCCAGCTTCGACCTACAATGAGCAGTTCTTC; CDR3 protein: CASSFGPASTYNEQFF
D gene: -; V gene: TRBV12-3/TRBV12-4; clone size: -; CDR3 length: 14; J gene: TRBJ1-1; CDR3 DNA: TGTGCCAGCAGCCCGGTGAGGGTCCCGAGTGAAGCTTTCTTT; CDR3 protein: CASSPVRVPSEAFF
D gene: -; V gene: TRBV27; clone size: many; CDR3 length: 15; J gene: TRBJ2-1; CDR3 DNA: TGTGCCAGCAGTTTATTTTTGGCGGCGGACCGGGAGCAGTTCTTC; CDR3 protein: CASSLFLAADREQFF
D gene: -; V gene: TRBV5-1; clone size: once; CDR3 length: 13; J gene: TRBJ2-5; CDR3 DNA: TGCGCCAGCAGTCGGGCCCGGAGAGAGACCCAGTACTTC; CDR3 protein: CASSRARRETQYF
D gene: -; V gene: TRBV7-2; clone size: -; CDR3 length: 16; J gene: TRBJ1-1; CDR3 DNA: TGTGCCAGCAGCTTAGAGTGGTGGGCTTCGGACACTGAAGCTTTCTTT; CDR3 protein: CASSLEWWASDTEAFF
D gene: -; V gene: TRBV11-2; clone size: -; CDR3 length: 17; J gene: TRBJ2-3; CDR3 DNA: TGTGCCAGCAGCTTAGACGGAACGGGAGTCAGGACAGATACGCAGTATTTT; CDR3 protein: CASSLDGTGVRTDTQYF
D gene: TRBD2; V gene: TRBV3-1; clone size: few; CDR3 length: 15; J gene: TRBJ2-3; CDR3 DNA: TGTGCCAGCAGCCAAGTAGGTGGGAGGGCAGATACGCAGTATTTT; CDR3 protein: CASSQVGGRADTQYF
D gene: -; V gene: TRBV18; clone size: few; CDR3 length: 13; J gene: TRBJ2-2; CDR3 DNA: TGTGCCAGCAGTCGGGAGAACACCGGGGAGCTGTTTTTT; CDR3 protein: CASSRENTGELFF
D gene: -; V gene: TRBV6-1; clone size: -; CDR3 length: 13; J gene: TRBJ1-1; CDR3 DNA: TGTGCCAGCAGCCCTGCGCTAGGGAATAAAGCTTTCTTT; CDR3 protein: CASSPALGNKAFF
D gene: -; V gene: TRBV12-3/TRBV12-4; clone size: many; CDR3 length: 12; J gene: TRBJ2-7; CDR3 DNA: TGTGCCAGCAGTTCCGGGCTCTACGAGCAGTACTTC; CDR3 protein: CASSSGLYEQYF
D gene: -; V gene: TRBV5-1; clone size: -; CDR3 length: 16; J gene: TRBJ1-1; CDR3 DNA: TGCGCCAGCAGCCCTCAAGAGGGACATCCGAACACTGAAGCTTTCTTT; CDR3 protein: CASSPQEGHPNTEAFF
D gene: TRBD2; V gene: TRBV9; clone size: -; CDR3 length: 16; J gene: TRBJ2-3; CDR3 DNA: TGTGCCAGCAGCGTAGTAGCGGGGGGCCTCACAGATACGCAGTATTTT; CDR3 protein: CASSVVAGGLTDTQYF
D gene: -; V gene: TRBV12-3/TRBV12-4; clone size: few; CDR3 length: 15; J gene: TRBJ2-7; CDR3 DNA: TGTGCCAGCAGCCCAGGAGGGGGAACAACCTACGAGCAGTACTTC; CDR3 protein: CASSPGGGTTYEQYF
D gene: TRBD1; V gene: TRBV15; clone size: -; CDR3 length: 16; J gene: TRBJ1-3; CDR3 DNA: TGTGCCACCAGCAGAGCGATTGACAGGGATGGAAACACCATATATTTT; CDR3 protein: CATSRAIDRDGNTIYF